The source of this T cell receptor (beta chain) is a study of CD8 T cells in Susac syndrome. The multiple sclerosis controls comprised treatment-naive patients whose relapsing-remitting disease was stable or active. Negative isolation was applied to CD8+ and CD4+ T cells, and FACS enrichment was applied to TEMRA cells. The CDR3 has 15 amino acids. In germline, CDR1 is LGHDT, CDR2 YNNKEL (reference sequence). V was pared by 4 bases and J by 6 bases, with 8 bases of the junction left unmatched. RNA totalling roughly 0.45 to 1 ug underwent reverse transcription with random hexamers. Amplification of TCR beta CDR3 spanned 54 Vbeta and 13 Jbeta via immunoSEQ multiplex PCR. TCRdb used MiXCR to reprocess the immunoSEQ multiplex PCR reads, holding one entry per CDR3 protein. This table has roughly 120,000 distinct CDR3 sequences, 85% to 95% appearing once.

The sample taken for sequencing was CD4+ T cells from PBMCs. The sequence was collected from a human donor with multiple sclerosis. V and J are TRBV3-1 and TRBJ2-7; 11 positions agree with TRBD1. As DNA, the CDR3 is TGTGCCAGCAGCCTTACGGGACAGGGGGTTCCCGAGCAGTACTTC. Translation: CASSLTGQGVPEQYF.